These 31 T cell receptor beta chains came from one sample sequenced in a study of graft-versus-host responses after intestinal transplantation. Sequencing was performed with immunoSEQ multiplex PCR; in TCRdb, only in-frame clones are kept and a portion is missing. The sample lists about 93,000 clones, 90% to 95% seen once, with roughly 0.5% in the top ten. These receptors are not linked to any known antigen. The sample here was unstimulated CD8+ T cells sorted from spleen or lymph node cells, taken before intestinal transplant. These receptors all stem from a human donor who received an intestinal transplant.

The V gene is TRBV9, the J gene TRBJ2-1, with a tentative D call TRBD2 (6 bases). V lost 1 base and J 10 bases, leaving 12 bases between the germline ends. Germline V gene data show CDR1 as SGDLS and CDR2 as YYNGEE. The CDR3 loop spans 13 amino acids. The DNA of the CDR3 is TGTGCCAGCAGCGTAAATAGCGGTGACGAGCAGTTCTTC. Translated: CASSVNSGDEQFF.

V usage is TRBV27 and J usage is TRBJ2-7; perhaps TRBD1 as D (5 bases). The CDR3 covers 17 residues. The V gene lost 7 bases and the J gene lost 4 bases, with 26 bases spanning the gap. Germline V CDR1 and CDR2: MNHEY, SMNVEV (reference sequence). CDR3 protein: CASKAAGYPQTAYEQYF. In DNA form, the CDR3 reads TGTGCCAGCAAGGCGGCAGGGTATCCCCAAACGGCGTACGAGCAGTACTTC.

This clone has just one count. This chain joins TRBV28 and TRBJ2-3; 9 nucleotides agree with TRBD2. With 2 bases clipped from V and 2 bases from J, the junction kept 8 bases outside the gene matches. Germline loops: CDR1 MDHEN, CDR2 SYDVKM. The CDR3 is 17 amino acids. CDR3 in DNA: TGTGCCAGCAGTTTACTAGCGGGACTTAGTAACACAGATACGCAGTATTTT. Its translation: CASSLLAGLSNTDTQYF.

The chain uses TRBV30 and TRBJ1-1; 7 bases are a match to TRBD1. Germline V gives CDR1 GTSNPN, CDR2 SVGIG (reference sequence). The junction had 7 bases not matched to a gene; V was cut back by 5 bases and J by 4 bases. The CDR3 extends over 13 amino acids. In nucleotides, the CDR3 is TGTGCCTGGGCGGGACAGCCGGGCACTGAAGCTTTCTTT. It specifies CAWAGQPGTEAFF.

The chain employs TRBV9 and TRBJ2-3, with 11 bases matching TRBD2. This CDR3 has 16 amino acids. Germline V CDR1 and CDR2: SGDLS, YYNGEE. The J segment lost 2 bases and the V segment lost 4 bases, leaving 6 bases of the junction unmatched. CDR3 sequence reads: CASSTPLAGDTDTQYF. The CDR3 bases are TGTGCCAGCAGCACCCCACTAGCGGGGGACACAGATACGCAGTATTTT.

The chain recombines TRBV11-2 with TRBJ1-3; 9 bases map to TRBD1. This CDR3 contains 17 residues. CDR1 is SGHAT and CDR2 is FQNNGV in the germline V gene. V lost 2 bases and J lost 4; bases outside the gene matches: 9. The CDR3 sequence: CASSLIPTGGSGNTIYF. The CDR3 DNA follows: TGTGCCAGCAGCTTAATTCCGACAGGGGGGTCCGGAAACACCATATATTTT.

J is TRBJ2-1 and V is TRBV6-5; 7 nucleotides line up with TRBD1. The germline CDR1 and CDR2 sequences are MNHEY and SVGAGI. This CDR3 has 13 residues. V was clipped by 6 bases and J by 5 bases; unmatched bases: 4. CDR3 amino acids: CASRTGLDNEQFF. The CDR3 DNA sequence: TGTGCCAGCAGGACAGGGTTGGACAATGAGCAGTTCTTC.

This chain connects TRBV7-9 to TRBJ2-7, with D possibly TRBD2 on 5 matching bases. This CDR3 spans 13 amino acids. Trimming took off 5 bases at V and 4 bases at J, with 12 bases between the two ends. Germline CDR1 is SEHNR and CDR2 is FQNEAQ (reference sequence). Written as DNA, the CDR3 is TGTGCCAGCAGCATCCCTACTAGTTACGAGCAGTACTTC. Protein sequence: CASSIPTSYEQYF.

The J gene is TRBJ1-1, the V gene TRBV4-1; D is perhaps TRBD1 (6 bases). CDR1 and CDR2 from the germline V gene are MGHRA and YSYEKL. This CDR3 contains 15 residues. The V gene lost 4 bases and the J gene lost 2 bases, with 14 bases spanning the gap. CDR3 region: CASSRSPTGNTEAFF. For the CDR3, the DNA is TGCGCCAGCAGCCGCTCGCCGACAGGTAACACTGAAGCTTTCTTT.

V and J are TRBV13 and TRBJ1-2; D possibly corresponds to TRBD1 (6 bases). This CDR3 spans 16 amino acids. The V gene lost 2 bases and the J gene lost 5 bases, with 18 bases spanning the gap. Germline CDR1 PRHDT, CDR2 FYEKMQ (reference sequence). The CDR3 loop is CASSLSLNREGYGYTF. The DNA of the CDR3 is TGTGCCAGCAGCTTATCCCTTAACAGGGAGGGGTATGGCTACACCTTC. The full variable domain, its missing parts supplied by reference TRBV13 and TRBJ1-2, is AAGVIQSPRHLIKEKRETATLKCYPIPRHDTVYWYQQGPGQDPQFLISFYEKMQSDKGSIPDRFSAQQFSDYHSELNMSSLELGDSALYFCASSLSLNREGYGYTFGSGTRLTVV.

This clone was picked up one time. The V and J genes are TRBV29-1 and TRBJ2-2; D gene unclear. The CDR3 has 13 residues. Trimming removed 6 bases from V and 5 bases from J, with 13 bases in between. Germline CDR1 is SQVTM and CDR2 is ANQGSEA. The DNA of the CDR3 is TGCAGCGTCGACCCCACCAGGACCGGGGAGCTGTTTTTT. Its translation is CSVDPTRTGELFF.

V gene TRBV6-1 combines with J gene TRBJ2-7, with D unresolved. CDR3 size: 14 residues. Germline lookup yields CDR1 MNHNS and CDR2 SASEGT. The germline V and J ends were trimmed by 7 bases and 1 base, with 14 bases remaining between them. CDR3 nucleotides: TGTGCCAGCATCCAGGCCGCTTTATCCTACGAGCAGTACTTC. It translates to CASIQAALSYEQYF.

The gene calls are TRBV4-3 and TRBJ2-7, with 8 positions matching TRBD1. Germline trimming cut 2 bases from V and 0 bases from J; bases unmatched to any gene: 3. CDR3 length: 15 residues. Looked up from germline, CDR1 is LGHNA and CDR2 is YSLEER. The CDR3 nucleotides are TGCGCCAGCAGCCAATCCGGGACAGGCTCCTACGAGCAGTACTTC. Translated: CASSQSGTGSYEQYF.

J is TRBJ2-6 and V is TRBV9; D may be TRBD2 (5 bases). Germline-derived CDR1 and CDR2 are SGDLS and YYNGEE. The CDR3 sequence is 18 residues long. V lost 2 bases and J 0 bases, leaving 15 bases between the germline ends. CDR3 sequence: CASSVLRDFLSGANVLTF. As DNA, the CDR3 is TGTGCCAGCAGCGTCTTACGGGATTTCCTCTCTGGGGCCAACGTCCTGACTTTC.

The genes are TRBV7-9 and TRBJ2-3, with 8 bases aligning to TRBD2. CDR3 length: 16 residues. Per germline, CDR1 SEHNR and CDR2 FQNEAQ (reference sequence). Germline trimming cut 1 base from V and 3 bases from J; bases unmatched to any gene: 6. The CDR3 is CASSLVVGGGTDTQYF. Written as DNA, the CDR3 is TGTGCCAGCAGCTTAGTAGTCGGGGGGGGTACAGATACGCAGTATTTT. The full variable domain, rest sourced from reference TRBV7-9 and TRBJ2-3, is DTGVSQNPRHKITKRGQNVTFRCDPISEHNRLYWYRQTLGQGPEFLTYFQNEAQLEKSRLLSDRFSAERPKGSFSTLEIQRTEQGDSAMYLCASSLVVGGGTDTQYFGPGTRLTVL.

The gene calls are TRBV9 and TRBJ2-5, with 10 nucleotides matching TRBD2. The germline V gene has CDR1 SGDLS and CDR2 YYNGEE. V lost 4 bases and J lost 3; bases outside the gene matches: 9. The CDR3 runs 16 residues. The CDR3 region has the DNA TGTGCCAGCAGCCCAGCCATAGCGGGGGGAGAAGAGACCCAGTACTTC. Amino acids: CASSPAIAGGEETQYF.

This clone was found once. The chain recombines TRBV5-6 with TRBJ1-4; D is possibly TRBD1 (5 bases). Trimming removed 1 base at V and 7 bases at J, with 14 bases between. CDR1 SGHDT and CDR2 YYEEEE come from the germline V gene. The CDR3 totals 15 residues. CDR3 sequence (DNA): TGTGCCAGCAGCTTGTCGGGGGGAGAAACTGAAAAACTGTTTTTT. It codes for CASSLSGGETEKLFF.

Concerning this clone: Other DNA sequences in the same sample also yield this CDR3. The chain joins TRBV9 to TRBJ1-3; D gene ambiguous. V lost 2 bases, J lost 0 bases, and 9 bases lay in between. This CDR3 is 15 amino acids long. Germline values: CDR1 SGDLS, CDR2 YYNGEE. The CDR3 loop reads CASSVAGDSGNTIYF. DNA for the CDR3: TGTGCCAGCAGCGTCGCCGGGGACTCTGGAAACACCATATATTTT. The full variable domain, in which reference TRBV9 and TRBJ1-3 provide the parts outside the CDR3, is DSGVTQTPKHLITATGQRVTLRCSPRSGDLSVYWYQQSLDQGLQFLIQYYNGEERAKGNILERFSAQQFPDLHSELNLSSLELGDSALYFCASSVAGDSGNTIYFGEGSWLTVV.

CDR3 sequence (DNA): TGTGCCAGCAGTTTTCGGGACATCCCCTACGAGCAGTACTTC. Protein sequence: CASSFRDIPYEQYF. The chain uses TRBV28 and TRBJ2-7; tentatively, D is TRBD1 (6 bases). The CDR3 is 14 amino acids. The ends were cut back, 3 bases at V and 2 bases at J, with 11 bases in the middle. Germline CDR1 MDHEN, CDR2 SYDVKM.

The rearrangement joins TRBV2 to TRBJ2-5; 12 nucleotides line up with TRBD2. The J call is doubtful: the DNA matches TRBJ2-7 better. There are 16 residues in the CDR3. The germline gives CDR1 SNHLY, CDR2 FYNNEI. CDR3 in DNA: TGTGCCAGCAGTGAAGGCTCCGGACTAGCGGGGTACGAGCAGTACTTC. Encoded protein: CASSEGSGLAGYEQYF.

The gene calls are TRBV28 and TRBJ2-5; 9 nucleotides agree with TRBD1. The germline V gene encodes CDR1 MDHEN and CDR2 SYDVKM. This CDR3 region has 14 residues. The V gene end was trimmed by 2 bases and the J gene end by 7 bases; junction bases not matched to a gene: 5. The CDR3 DNA reads as TGTGCCAGCAGTTTAGGGAGGGGACAGGGGACCCAGTACTTC. Translating it yields CASSLGRGQGTQYF.

The rearrangement joins TRBV19 to TRBJ2-2, with D maybe TRBD2 (5 bases). V lost 7 bases, J lost 5 bases, and 17 bases lay in between. Looked up from germline, CDR1 is LNHDA and CDR2 is SQIVND (reference sequence). CDR3 length: 15 amino acids. The CDR3 DNA reads as TGTGCCAGTACCCTCCAAGGGAGAGGGACCGGGGAGCTGTTTTTT. Translating it yields CASTLQGRGTGELFF.

This rearrangement joins TRBV4-2 to TRBJ1-6; D ambiguous. Per the germline V gene, CDR1 is LGHNA and CDR2 is YNFKEQ. The CDR3 length is 12 residues. V shed 0 bases and J shed 11 bases, with 5 bases lying between them. The CDR3 is CASSQETAPLHF. The CDR3 DNA reads as TGTGCCAGCAGCCAAGAAACGGCACCCCTCCACTTT.

The V gene is TRBV6-1, the J gene TRBJ1-4; D call uncertain. The CDR3 contains 14 residues. Trimming shortened V by 3 bases and J by 8 bases, and 13 bases separated the two germline ends. Germline loops: CDR1 MNHNS, CDR2 SASEGT. As DNA, the CDR3 is TGTGCCAGCAGTGATCTCTATTCCACCGAAAAACTGTTTTTT. This gives the protein CASSDLYSTEKLFF.

The chain employs TRBV6-1 and TRBJ2-1; 10 positions match TRBD2. The CDR3 covers 16 residues. With V trimmed by 4 bases and J by 4 bases, 7 bases remained unmatched. Germline assignment: CDR1 MNHNS and CDR2 SASEGT. As DNA, the CDR3 is TGTGCCAGCAGTGCCCGGACTAGCGGAGTGTACAATGAGCAGTTCTTC. Its translation: CASSARTSGVYNEQFF.

V and J are TRBV19 and TRBJ1-1; 11 bases agree with TRBD1. With 7 bases clipped from V and 5 bases from J, the junction kept 3 bases outside the gene matches. CDR3 length: 13 amino acids. Germline V lookup: CDR1 LNHDA, CDR2 SQIVND (reference sequence). This CDR3 reads CASMGTGGTEAFF. DNA of the CDR3: TGTGCCAGTATGGGGACAGGGGGAACTGAAGCTTTCTTT.

The V and J genes are TRBV7-7 and TRBJ2-1; 8 nucleotides line up with TRBD2. The germline CDR1 and CDR2 sequences are SSHAT and FNYEAQ (reference sequence). This CDR3 is 14 amino acids long. V lost 1 base and J lost 10; bases outside the gene matches: 6. The CDR3 bases are TGTGCCAGCAGCTTAGACGGGGGGGCCGGGGAGCAGTTCTTC. Translating gives CASSLDGGAGEQFF.

V is TRBV7-2 and J is TRBJ2-1; 13 nucleotides line up with TRBD2. Trimming took 5 bases from V and 8 from J; bases not matched to a gene: 9. Per germline, CDR1 SGHTA and CDR2 FQGNSA. The CDR3 loop spans 16 amino acids. The CDR3 region is CASSLSLGLAGYEQFF. The CDR3, as DNA: TGTGCCAGCAGCCTTTCGTTGGGACTAGCGGGATATGAGCAGTTCTTC.

This chain uses TRBV5-1 with TRBJ1-4, with unresolved D. V lost 0 bases to trimming and J lost 3 bases, with 9 bases between them. CDR3 length: 15 amino acids. The germline V gene has CDR1 SGHRS and CDR2 YFSETQ. CDR3 DNA sequence: TGCGCCAGCAGCTTGGGTCCTCCTTCTAATGAAAAACTGTTTTTT. Amino acid sequence: CASSLGPPSNEKLFF.

This chain joins TRBV4-3 and TRBJ1-5; D is unresolved. V lost 0 bases and J 4 bases, leaving 10 bases between the germline ends. Germline CDR1 LGHNA, CDR2 YSLEER. This CDR3 spans 15 amino acids. CDR3 nucleotide sequence: TGCGCCAGCAGCCAAGATTCCGGGATGAATCAGCCCCAGCATTTT. Protein sequence: CASSQDSGMNQPQHF.

A remark on this clone: The junction departs from the called germline gene at one end, perhaps through a read error. The V gene is TRBV7-9, the J gene TRBJ2-2, with 7 bases matching TRBD2. This CDR3 is 16 amino acids long. Germline loops: CDR1 SEHNR, CDR2 FQNEAQ (reference sequence). The CDR3 DNA sequence: TGTGCCAGCAGCTTAGCCGGGAGGACTAACACCGAGGAGCTGTTTTTT. This codes for CASSLAGRTNTEELFF.